This T cell receptor (beta chain) was observed in a study of blood T cell repertoires in COVID-19. Turning to the study itself: Samples of COVID-19 (acute and convalescent) were obtained from the United States, Italy and Spain. PBMCs, B-cell-depleted T cells, or T cells were the source of the cDNA or gDNA that made up the material.

The method was immunoSEQ multiplex PCR; TCRdb's version includes in-frame clones alone and lacks a portion of them. The repertoire includes roughly 250,000 clones, 70% to 90% of them detected once, and about 0.95% sits in the top ten. This clone was recorded only once. With 1 base removed from V and 7 bases from J, the gap between germline ends came to 14 bases. The CDR3 runs to 16 residues. Per the germline V gene, CDR1 is SGHNT and CDR2 is YENEEA. Cohorts were assigned according to the clinical history that participants reported. Exposed participants came across a COVID-19 case within 2 weeks before study entry.

The sample was PBMCs or T cells enriched from blood (not recorded which). The source of this sequence is a man between 50 and 59 years old who had been exposed to COVID-19. The gene calls are TRBV11-3 and TRBJ1-6; D is perhaps TRBD1 (6 bases). For the CDR3, the DNA is TGTGCCAGCAGCTTAGGTAGGGGGAAAGAAAATTCACCCCTCCACTTT. Its translation is CASSLGRGKENSPLHF.